This T cell receptor (beta chain) was obtained from a study of Graves' ophthalmopathy and Graves' hyperthyroidism (dated by TCRdb to 2016 to 2019). About the full investigation: Peripheral blood was collected before any treatment was given, at the time of initial diagnosis. The study used signatures of the TCR beta repertoire to tell Graves' ophthalmopathy apart from Graves' hyperthyroidism and to predict which patients would progress to ophthalmopathy. The independent validation cohort included approximately 19 hyperthyroidism patients plus 17 patients who later progressed from hyperthyroidism to ophthalmopathy. In a handful of hyperthyroidism patients, the T-cell repertoire of thyroid tissue was compared with the T-cell repertoire of blood. In total, some 130 blood samples were TCR-sequenced: 40 to 45 ophthalmopathy, under 85 hyperthyroidism and about 17 hyperthyroidism-to-ophthalmopathy patients. After sampling, hyperthyroidism patients received methimazole starting at 30 mg daily, and ophthalmopathy patients received high-dose intravenous methylprednisolone. The 100 or so discovery patients were randomly split 7:3 into training and test sets. To explore V-J signatures distinguishing ophthalmopathy from hyperthyroidism, a discovery set of roughly 98 patients (fewer than 45 ophthalmopathy, 55 to 60 stable hyperthyroidism) was enrolled. The study at large found these results: In cross-validation, the 13-signature model distinguished ophthalmopathy from stable hyperthyroidism with approximately 90% sensitivity and about 81% specificity, while in the test set the corresponding values were about 79% and 69%. Sample size was not statistically predetermined, and group allocation was not concealed from the investigators. In validation, the model predicted ophthalmopathy progression with over 60% sensitivity and around 72% specificity; eleven to twelve predicted patients were CT-confirmed with GO in a median of approximately 6.5 months. Most of the expanded thyroid clonotypes with a frequency above 0.001 were also detected in blood, and it was suggested that the thyroid immune response may be reflected by blood repertoires.

For repertoire sequencing, TCR beta CDR3 regions were amplified from RNA transcripts. A first-round RT-PCR used HTBI primers with the Qiagen OneStep RT-PCR kit, followed by a second-round multiplex PCR, size selection and purification. Libraries were sequenced on an Illumina HiSeq2000 using paired-end 100 bp reads. As for the original processing: SOAPnuke was used to process the reads, removing any read that contained adapters or uncalled bases, had a mean Phred below 15, or lacked an exact match to the constant primer or identifier. COPE v1.2.5 was used to merge the high-quality paired reads. Each unique nucleotide sequence was treated as a clonotype, and MiTCR v1.1 was used to align the clonotypes to the IMGT TRB V, D and J references. The analysis was limited to V-J combinations with a frequency above 0.0001, which together covered 98% to 99.2% of repertoires. A TCR clonal expansion and chaos score per V-J combination was defined as the ratio of F50 clonal expansion to chaos observed in the TCRdist matrix. Features were reduced by Welch's t-statistics and random forest to about a dozen V-J combinations, which fed a naive Bayes classifier. The similarity between thyroid and blood repertoires was quantified using the Morisita-Horn index. TCRdb trimmed public reads at Q25 via fastp, called clones via MiXCR and kept in-frame beta chains. Rows merge per CDR3 protein into single entries with the most common DNA and genes. For this entry, the V and J calls and clone size follow TCRdb and not the study's own pipeline. In this sample the table shows about 400,000 distinct CDR3 sequences, approximately 16% of which occur a single time. In total, the top ten clones hold 1.5% to 2% of the sample.

The germline V gene encodes CDR1 MDHEN and CDR2 SYDVKM. The CDR3 starts with the cysteine, ends with the phenylalanine, and has 13 residues. CDR3 DNA only is kept here, 39 bases in frame from base 1. The V end loses 7 bases and the J end loses 4 bases, and a stretch of 11 bases separates them. The ophthalmopathy patients had moderately to severely active disease, with a Clinical Activity Score of 3 or higher, a NOSPECS grade of 4 or higher, and a disease duration of less than 3 months. Patients were excluded if they had other autoimmune diseases, uncontrolled infections, pregnancy or lactation. Diagnosis relied on clinical symptoms, serum thyroxine, TRAb, thyroid ultrasound and orbital computed tomography. Using Ficoll-Paque density gradient centrifugation, PBMCs were isolated from less than 13 ml of fresh peripheral blood. Total RNA was extracted with Trizol reagent and quality-checked on an Agilent 2100 Bioanalyzer.

Comments on this clonotype: Its specific antigen is unknown. No much larger clone exists at a distance of one base, and base qualities are not known.

The V and J genes are TRBV28 and TRBJ1-5; TRBD1 is a weak D gene call, 5 bases matching. What was sequenced was peripheral blood. This sequence originates from a woman aged 18-35 years with Graves' ophthalmopathy. Donor details come from another sample of the same person, matched by shared clones. CDR3 protein: CASMTAGNQPQHF. The DNA reads TGTGCCAGCATGACCGCAGGGAATCAGCCCCAGCATTTT.